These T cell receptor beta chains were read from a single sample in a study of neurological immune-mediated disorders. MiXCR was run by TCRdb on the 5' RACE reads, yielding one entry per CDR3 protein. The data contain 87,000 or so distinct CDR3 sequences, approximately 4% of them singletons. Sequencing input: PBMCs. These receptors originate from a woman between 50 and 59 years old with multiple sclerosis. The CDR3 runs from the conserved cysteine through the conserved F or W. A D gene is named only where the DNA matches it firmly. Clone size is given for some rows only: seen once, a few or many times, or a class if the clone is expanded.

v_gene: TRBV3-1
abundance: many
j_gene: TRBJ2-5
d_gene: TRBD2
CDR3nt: TGTGCCAGCAGCTTCAGGGACTATTCGGAGACCCAGTACTTC
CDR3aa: CASSFRDYSETQYF

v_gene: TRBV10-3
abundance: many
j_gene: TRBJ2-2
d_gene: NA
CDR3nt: TGTGCCATCAGTGAAGTTCGAGGAGGGGAGCTGTTTTTT
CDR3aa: CAISEVRGGELFF

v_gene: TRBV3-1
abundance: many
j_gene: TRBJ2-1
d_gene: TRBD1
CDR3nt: TGTGCCAGCAGCCCAGGGGGCGGTCTTCGGACCTACAATGAGCAGTTCTTC
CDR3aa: CASSPGGGLRTYNEQFF

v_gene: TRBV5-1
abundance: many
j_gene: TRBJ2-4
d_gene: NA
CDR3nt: TGCGCCAGCACCCCCGGGGGATTGGGAAACATTCAGTACTTC
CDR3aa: CASTPGGLGNIQYF

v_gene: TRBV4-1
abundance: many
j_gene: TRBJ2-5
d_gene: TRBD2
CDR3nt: TGCGCCAGCAGAGGACTAGCTGAGGAGACCCAGTACTTC
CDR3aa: CASRGLAEETQYF

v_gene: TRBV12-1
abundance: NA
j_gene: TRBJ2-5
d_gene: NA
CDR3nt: TGTGCCAGCAGCCCCCGGGACTACTCACAAGAGACCCAGTACTTC
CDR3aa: CASSPRDYSQETQYF

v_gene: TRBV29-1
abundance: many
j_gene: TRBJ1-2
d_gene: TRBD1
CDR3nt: TGCAGCGTTTGGCCCGGGACAGGGGAATATGGCTACACCTTC
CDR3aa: CSVWPGTGEYGYTF

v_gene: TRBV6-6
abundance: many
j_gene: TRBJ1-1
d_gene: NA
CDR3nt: TGTGCCAGCAGGATCTGGGACTGGACAGAAGGAAACACTGAAGCTTTCTTT
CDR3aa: CASRIWDWTEGNTEAFF

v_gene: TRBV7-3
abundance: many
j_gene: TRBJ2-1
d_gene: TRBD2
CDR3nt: TGTGCCAGCAGCGCGTTAGCGGGAGTCTCCTACAATGAGCAGTTCTTC
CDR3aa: CASSALAGVSYNEQFF

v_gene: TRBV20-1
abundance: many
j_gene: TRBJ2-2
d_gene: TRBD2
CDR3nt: TGCAGTGCTCTCATAGCGGGGAGAAGGACCGGGGAGCTGTTTTTT
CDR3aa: CSALIAGRRTGELFF

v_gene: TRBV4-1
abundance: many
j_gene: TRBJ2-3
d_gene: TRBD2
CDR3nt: TGCGCCAGCAGCCAAGAACGGCCTAGCGGGGTTGATGGTACGCAGTATTTT
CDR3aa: CASSQERPSGVDGTQYF

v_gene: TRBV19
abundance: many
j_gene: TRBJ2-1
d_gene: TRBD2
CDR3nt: TGTGCTAGCGCCTCCGGGGGGGTTAATGAGCAGTTCTTC
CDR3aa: CASASGGVNEQFF

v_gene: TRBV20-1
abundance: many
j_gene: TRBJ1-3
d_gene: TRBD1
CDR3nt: TGCAGTGCTAGAGCCTACCGGACAGGGTCCAGGGCATCTGGAAACACCATATATTTT
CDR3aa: CSARAYRTGSRASGNTIYF

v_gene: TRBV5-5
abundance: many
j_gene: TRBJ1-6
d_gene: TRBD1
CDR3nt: TGTGCCAGCAGCCCTCACCCGGGGACAGGGACCTTAAGGGGGGCACCCCTCCACTTT
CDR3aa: CASSPHPGTGTLRGAPLHF

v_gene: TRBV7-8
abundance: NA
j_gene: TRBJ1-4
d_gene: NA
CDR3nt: TGTGCCAGCAGCTCCGAGACGGACGCAAAACTGTTTTTT
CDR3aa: CASSSETDAKLFF

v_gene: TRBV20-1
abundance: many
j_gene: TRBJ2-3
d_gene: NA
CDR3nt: TGCAGTGCTATAACACCAGGAGGGGATACGCAGTATTTT
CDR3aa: CSAITPGGDTQYF

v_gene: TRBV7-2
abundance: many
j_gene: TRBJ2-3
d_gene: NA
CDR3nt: TGTGCCAGCAGCTTAACCTTTCTCACAGATACGCAGTATTTT
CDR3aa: CASSLTFLTDTQYF

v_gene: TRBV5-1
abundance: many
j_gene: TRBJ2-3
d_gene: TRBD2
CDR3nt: TGCGCCAGCAGCCCTGACCGAGCGGGACCCACAGATACGCAGTATTTT
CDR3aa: CASSPDRAGPTDTQYF

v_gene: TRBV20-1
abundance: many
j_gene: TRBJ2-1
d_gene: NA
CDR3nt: TGCAGTGCGCTCGGACAGAATTACAATGAGCAGTTCTTC
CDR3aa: CSALGQNYNEQFF

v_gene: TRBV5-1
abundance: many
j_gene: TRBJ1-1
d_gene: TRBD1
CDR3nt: TGCGCCAGCAGCGCGGACAGGGGGCGCGTGTCCACTGAAGCTTTCTTT
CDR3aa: CASSADRGRVSTEAFF

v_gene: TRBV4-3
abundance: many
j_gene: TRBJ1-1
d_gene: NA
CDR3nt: TGCGCCAGCAGCCAAGACCTCCAGGGGATCACTGAAGCTTTCTTT
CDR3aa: CASSQDLQGITEAFF

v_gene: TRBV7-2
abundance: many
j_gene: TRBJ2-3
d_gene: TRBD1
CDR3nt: TGTGCCAGCAGCTTAGGGACAGGGGAAAGCACAGATACGCAGTATTTT
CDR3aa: CASSLGTGESTDTQYF

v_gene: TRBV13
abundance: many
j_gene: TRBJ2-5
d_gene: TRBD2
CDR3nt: TGTGCCAGCAGCTCAAGACTAGCGGGGGCTGTCCGAGCGACCCAGTACTTC
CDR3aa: CASSSRLAGAVRATQYF

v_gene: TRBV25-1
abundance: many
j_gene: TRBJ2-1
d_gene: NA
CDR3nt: TGTGCCAGCAGTGATAGCCCCAATGAGCAGTTCTTC
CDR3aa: CASSDSPNEQFF

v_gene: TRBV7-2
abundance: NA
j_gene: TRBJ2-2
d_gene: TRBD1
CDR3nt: TGTGCCAGCAGCATCGACAGGGGAGGAACCGGGGAGCTGTTTTTT
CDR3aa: CASSIDRGGTGELFF

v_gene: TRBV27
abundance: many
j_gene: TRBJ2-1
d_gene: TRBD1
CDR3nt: TGTGCCAGCACCCAATCGGACAGGGTAGACAATGAGCAGTTCTTC
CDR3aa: CASTQSDRVDNEQFF

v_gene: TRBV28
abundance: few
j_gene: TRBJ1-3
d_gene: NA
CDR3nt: TGTGCCAGCAGAACACCCGGACGGAGCTCTGGAAAAAACATATATTTT
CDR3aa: CASRTPGRSSGKNIYF

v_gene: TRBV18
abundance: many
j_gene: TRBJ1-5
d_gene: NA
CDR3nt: TGTGCCAGCTCACCTACCGCAGGGTTCAATCAGCCCCAGCATTTT
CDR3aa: CASSPTAGFNQPQHF

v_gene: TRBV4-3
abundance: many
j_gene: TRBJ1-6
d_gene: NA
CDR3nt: TGCGCCAGCAGCCGCGGGGGCAGATCACCCCTCCACTTT
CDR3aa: CASSRGGRSPLHF

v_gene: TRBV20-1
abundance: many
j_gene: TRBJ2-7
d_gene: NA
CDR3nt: TGCAGTGCAAACTACAGGGTCAGTCCCTCCGAGCAGTACTTC
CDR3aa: CSANYRVSPSEQYF

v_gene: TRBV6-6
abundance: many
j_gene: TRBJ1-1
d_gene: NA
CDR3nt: TGTGCCAGCAGGAACCTGGCCCCCGGCACTGAAGCTTTCTTT
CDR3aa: CASRNLAPGTEAFF

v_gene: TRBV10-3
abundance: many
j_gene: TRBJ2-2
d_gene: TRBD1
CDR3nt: TGTGCCATCAGCCTCTCGACAGGGACCGGGGAGCTGTTTTTT
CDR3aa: CAISLSTGTGELFF

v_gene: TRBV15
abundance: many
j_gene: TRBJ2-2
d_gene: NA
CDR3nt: TGTGCCACCAGCAGAGGGAAACAGGGTGGGACCGGGGAGCTGTTTTTT
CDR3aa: CATSRGKQGGTGELFF

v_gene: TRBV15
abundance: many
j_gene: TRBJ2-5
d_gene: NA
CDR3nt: TGTGCCACCAGCAGAGATCCGGGCGCATCCGGGGAGACCCAGTACTTC
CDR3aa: CATSRDPGASGETQYF

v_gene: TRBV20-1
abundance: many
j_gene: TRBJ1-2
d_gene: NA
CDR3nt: TGCAGTGCTCCCCCGCGGGAATGGGGTGGCTACACCTTC
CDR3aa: CSAPPREWGGYTF

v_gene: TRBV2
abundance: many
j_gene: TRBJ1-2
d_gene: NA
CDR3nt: TGTGCCAGTCCCCGGGATGTCGGGATCTATGGCTACACCTTC
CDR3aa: CASPRDVGIYGYTF

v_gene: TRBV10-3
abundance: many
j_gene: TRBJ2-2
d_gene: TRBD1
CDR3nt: TGTGCCATCAGTGGCGGACAGGACGGGGAGCTGTTTTTT
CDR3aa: CAISGGQDGELFF

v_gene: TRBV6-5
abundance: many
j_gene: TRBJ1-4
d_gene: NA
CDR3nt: TGTGCCAGCAGTGACTTCCGGGACACGGGGGATGAAAAACTGTTTTTT
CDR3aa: CASSDFRDTGDEKLFF

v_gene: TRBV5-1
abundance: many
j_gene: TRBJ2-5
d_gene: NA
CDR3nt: TGCGCCAGCAGTCTGAGCGGCTTCCAAGAGACCCAGTACTTC
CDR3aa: CASSLSGFQETQYF

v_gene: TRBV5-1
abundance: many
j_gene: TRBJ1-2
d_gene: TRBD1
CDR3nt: TGCGCCAGCAGCCGAGGACAGGGCGCCTATGGCTACACCTTC
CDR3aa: CASSRGQGAYGYTF

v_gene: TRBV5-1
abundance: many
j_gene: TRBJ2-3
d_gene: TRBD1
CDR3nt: TGCGCCAGCAGCTCTGGACAGGGGCATTTCACAGATACGCAGTATTTT
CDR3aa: CASSSGQGHFTDTQYF

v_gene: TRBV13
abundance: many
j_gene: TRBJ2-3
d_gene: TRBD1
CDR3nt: TGTGCCAGCAGCTATCAGACAGGGACAGATACGCAGTATTTT
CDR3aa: CASSYQTGTDTQYF

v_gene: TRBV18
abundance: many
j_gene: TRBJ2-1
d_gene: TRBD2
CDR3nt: TGTGCCAGCTCCGGAGCTAGCGGGGGGGCTGGTGAGCAGTTCTTC
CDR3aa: CASSGASGGAGEQFF

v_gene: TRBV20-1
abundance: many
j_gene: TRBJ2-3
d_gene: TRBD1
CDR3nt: TGCAGTGCGATTCGGACAGGGGGCATAGATACGCAGTATTTT
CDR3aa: CSAIRTGGIDTQYF

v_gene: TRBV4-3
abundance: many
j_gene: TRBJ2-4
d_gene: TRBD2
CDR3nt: TGCGCCAGCAGCCAAGACCGGCGGGGGTTGGACATTCAGTACTTC
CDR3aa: CASSQDRRGLDIQYF

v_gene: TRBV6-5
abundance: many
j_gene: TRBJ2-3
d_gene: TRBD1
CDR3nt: TGTGCCAGCAGAGGACAGGGGAGATCACATACGCAGTATTTT
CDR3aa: CASRGQGRSHTQYF

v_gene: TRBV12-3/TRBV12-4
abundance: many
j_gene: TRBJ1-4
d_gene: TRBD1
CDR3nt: TGTGCCAGCAGTTTGGGGGACAGGTTCACAACTAATGAAAAACTGTTTTTT
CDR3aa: CASSLGDRFTTNEKLFF

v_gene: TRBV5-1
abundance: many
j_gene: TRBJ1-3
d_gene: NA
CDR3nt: TGCGCCAGCAGCTTGGGGGATGCTGGAAACACCATATATTTT
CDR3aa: CASSLGDAGNTIYF

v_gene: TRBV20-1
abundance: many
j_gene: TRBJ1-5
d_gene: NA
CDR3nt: TGCAGTGCTCTACTGACGGGACTCCCAACAAGGCAGCCCCAGCATTTT
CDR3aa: CSALLTGLPTRQPQHF

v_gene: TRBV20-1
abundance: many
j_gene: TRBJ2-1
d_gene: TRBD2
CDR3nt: TGCAGTGCCCATTTTGCCGGGACTAGCGGGGTCATTCTTCGGTACAATGAGCAGTTCTTC
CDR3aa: CSAHFAGTSGVILRYNEQFF

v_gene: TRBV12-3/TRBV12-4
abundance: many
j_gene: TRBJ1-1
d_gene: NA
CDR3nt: TGTGCCAGCAGTTGGACGGGGGTGGAAGCTTTCTTT
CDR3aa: CASSWTGVEAFF

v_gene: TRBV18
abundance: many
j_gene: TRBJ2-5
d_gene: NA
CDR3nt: TGTGCCAGCTCATCTCAGAGGCAGACGAATTACCAAGAGACCCAGTACTTC
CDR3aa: CASSSQRQTNYQETQYF

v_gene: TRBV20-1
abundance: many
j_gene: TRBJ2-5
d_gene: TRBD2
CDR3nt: TGCAGTGCTAGACCCCATCCGGGACTAGCGGGGGGAACGGGAGAGACCCAGTACTTC
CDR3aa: CSARPHPGLAGGTGETQYF

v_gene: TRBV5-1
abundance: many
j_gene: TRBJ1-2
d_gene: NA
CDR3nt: TGCGCCAGCAGCCCGGACGGAGACTCTGGCTACACCTTC
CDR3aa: CASSPDGDSGYTF

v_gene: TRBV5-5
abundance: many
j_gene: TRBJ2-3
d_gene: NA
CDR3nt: TGTGCCAGCAGGAGGACTATAGATCGATTTTTAAATACGCAGTATTTT
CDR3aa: CASRRTIDRFLNTQYF